This TCR beta chain was profiled in a study of blood T cell repertoires in COVID-19. Germline V CDR1 and CDR2: SGHAT, FQDESV (reference sequence). The ends were cut back, 5 bases at V and 2 bases at J, with 12 bases in the middle. This CDR3 spans 14 amino acids. As processed by the authors: For nucleated cells, counts were estimated from reference gene primer amplification. Clones were read by immunoSEQ multiplex PCR, and TCRdb kept only the in-frame ones, dropping some. For V, J and clone size, that table is used; D and trimming come from the DNA. The sample has approximately 150,000 clones, almost 90% seen once.

The genes are TRBV11-1 and TRBJ1-2, with TRBD1 as a possible D gene (6 bases). The material sequenced was peripheral blood. This clonotype originated in a woman aged 60-70 years with acute or convalescent COVID-19. In DNA form, the CDR3 reads TGTGCCAGCAGCCCTAGTGGGACAAACTATGGCTACACCTTC. Protein: CASSPSGTNYGYTF.